This T cell receptor beta chain was captured by sequencing in a study of T cells in Graves' hyperthyroidism and ophthalmopathy. Study overall: The authors collected peripheral blood at initial diagnosis, before any treatment.

This clonotype showed up many times. RNA transcripts provided the source from which TCR beta CDR3 regions were amplified. The TCR CDR3 was amplified in a first-round RT-PCR using the HTBI primer set. TCRdb recomputed calls from the multiplex PCR reads with MiXCR, one row per CDR3 protein. The table includes about 400,000 distinct CDR3 sequences, 15% detected once. The CDR3 runs 16 residues. Per germline, CDR1 LGHDT and CDR2 YNNKEL (reference sequence). The ends were cut back, 4 bases at V and 0 bases at J, with 13 bases in the middle. The chain uses TRBV3-1 and TRBJ2-1; D is perhaps TRBD1 (6 bases). Sequenced sample: blood. The receptor was isolated from a young woman with Graves' hyperthyroidism. CDR3 nucleotide sequence: TGTGCCAGCAGCCTGATCGGACAGAGCTCCTACAATGAGCAGTTCTTC. This gives the protein CASSLIGQSSYNEQFF.